This T cell receptor (beta chain) was identified during a study of cytomegalovirus exposure and HLA in healthy donors. Study as a whole: The study placed about 86% of its 350 to 400 genotyped donors in the Caucasian-associated ancestry cluster.

Study-wide points: Rare TCR sequences dominated, though some public TCRs recurred in many donors. Clonal expansion was found to be greater in HLA-associated TCR beta chains than in equally common others in a later analysis.

Primers for the PCR totalled 60 Vbeta and 13 Jbeta. TCRdb's table, derived via immunoSEQ multiplex PCR, lists solely in-frame clones and lacks some. The repertoire includes over 95,000 clones, 77% of them detected once, and over 9.5% sits in the top ten. Worth noting for this clone: No antigen is known for it.

Sequenced material: PBMCs. The receptor comes from a man in his forties in good health and CMV-seropositive.

The CDR3: CASSERTGGTEAFF. As DNA, the CDR3 is TGCGCCAGCAGCGAACGGACCGGGGGGACTGAAGCTTTCTTT. The genes are TRBV5-1 and TRBJ1-1; D may be TRBD1 (5 bases). The CDR3 extends over 14 amino acids. CDR1 is SGHRS and CDR2 is YFSETQ in the germline V gene. V lost 4 bases and J 5 bases, leaving 15 bases between the germline ends.